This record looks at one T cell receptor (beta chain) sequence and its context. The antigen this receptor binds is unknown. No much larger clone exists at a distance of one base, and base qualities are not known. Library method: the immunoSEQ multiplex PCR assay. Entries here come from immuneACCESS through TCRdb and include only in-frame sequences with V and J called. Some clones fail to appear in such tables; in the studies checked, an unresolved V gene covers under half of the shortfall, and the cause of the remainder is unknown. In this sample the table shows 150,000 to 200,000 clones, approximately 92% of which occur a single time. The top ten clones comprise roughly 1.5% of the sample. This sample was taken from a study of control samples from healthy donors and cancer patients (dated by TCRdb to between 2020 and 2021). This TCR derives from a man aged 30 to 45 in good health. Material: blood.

The bases are TGTGCCAGCAGTCTAGACAGGAACCAAGAGACCCAGTACTTC. This yields the protein CASSLDRNQETQYF. The rearrangement joined TRBV6-5 to TRBJ2-5; TRBD1 is a possible D gene, resting on 6 matching bases. A distance of 10 bases separates the germline ends of V and J, which lose 5 bases and 0 bases respectively. The CDR3 numbers 14 residues from cysteine through phenylalanine. Only the CDR3 DNA is retained, 42 bases long and in frame from the first base. CDR1 and CDR2 were assigned from the germline V gene as MNHEY and SVGAGI.